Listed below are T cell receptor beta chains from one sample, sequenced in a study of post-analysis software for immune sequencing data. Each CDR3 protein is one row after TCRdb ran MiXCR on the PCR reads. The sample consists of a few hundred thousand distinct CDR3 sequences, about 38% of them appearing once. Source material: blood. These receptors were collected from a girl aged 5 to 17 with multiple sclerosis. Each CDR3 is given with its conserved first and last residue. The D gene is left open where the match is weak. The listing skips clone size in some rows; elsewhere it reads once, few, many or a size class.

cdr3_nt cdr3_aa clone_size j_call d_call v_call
TGTGCCAGCAGTTACCCCGGGCAGTCCGCCTACGAGCAGTACTTC CASSYPGQSAYEQYF . TRBJ2-7 . TRBV6-6
TGTGCCATCAGTGAGTCGCTCCGGGACAGTGGCTACACCTTC CAISESLRDSGYTF many TRBJ1-2 TRBD1 TRBV10-3
TGTGCCAGCAGCTTGGGACAGGCTACGACTGAAGCTTTCTTT CASSLGQATTEAFF many TRBJ1-1 TRBD1 TRBV7-9
TGTGCCAGCAGCCGGACTAGCGGGGGGCGGACCGGGGAGCTGTTTTTT CASSRTSGGRTGELFF . TRBJ2-2 TRBD2 TRBV7-2
TGTGCCAGCAGCTTAATTCCGGCAGGGGCCATCACAGATACGCAGTATTTT CASSLIPAGAITDTQYF many TRBJ2-3 . TRBV7-8
TGTGCCAGCAGCGCTAGTTTGTCTAGCGGTTACAATGAGCAGTTCTTC CASSASLSSGYNEQFF many TRBJ2-1 TRBD2 TRBV7-2
TGTGCCAGCACCCCCAGTCGGGACAGGGGGTATGGCTACACCTTC CASTPSRDRGYGYTF . TRBJ1-2 TRBD1 TRBV28
TGTGCCAGCAGTGGGACGTCCGGGGAGCTGTTTTTT CASSGTSGELFF many TRBJ2-2 . TRBV6-1
TGCAGTGCTAGAGATGGAGGACTCGACAATCAGCCCCAGCATTTT CSARDGGLDNQPQHF . TRBJ1-5 . TRBV20-1
TGTGCCAGCAGTAACAGGGGTTTAACGAGCTCTGGGGCCAACGTCCTGACTTTC CASSNRGLTSSGANVLTF . TRBJ2-6 TRBD1 TRBV6-5
TGTACCAGCAGCCCCGGACAGGGTAGAGAAAAACTGTTTTTT CTSSPGQGREKLFF . TRBJ1-4 TRBD1 TRBV7-2
TGTGCCAGCAGCTTAGGGGGGAACCACGAGCAGTACTTC CASSLGGNHEQYF . TRBJ2-7 . TRBV7-9
TGTGCCAGCGGTTCTGACCTTGAGACAGGGCCTCAGCAGCCCCAGCATTTT CASGSDLETGPQQPQHF . TRBJ1-5 TRBD1 TRBV12-3/TRBV12-4
TGTGTCAGCAGCTTGACCCCCGGACAAGGTGGGGAGACCCAGTACTTC CVSSLTPGQGGETQYF . TRBJ2-5 . TRBV5-6
TGTGCCAGCAGCCGGAGGACAGGCGCGGGCACAGATACGCAGTATTTT CASSRRTGAGTDTQYF few TRBJ2-3 TRBD1 TRBV12-3/TRBV12-4
TGTGCCAGCAGCCCTGAGTGGGGGCACACTGAAGCTTTCTTT CASSPEWGHTEAFF . TRBJ1-1 . TRBV27
TGTGCCATCAGTGAGAGGACAGGGGCTCAAGAGACCCAGTACTTC CAISERTGAQETQYF . TRBJ2-5 TRBD1 TRBV10-3
TGCGCCAGCAGCCAAGAGAGCCCGTCTGAGCAGTTCTTC CASSQESPSEQFF . TRBJ2-1 . TRBV4-3
TGTGCCAGCAGTTTACTCGGGACAGGAGTCACAGATACGCAGTATTTT CASSLLGTGVTDTQYF . TRBJ2-3 TRBD1 TRBV12-3/TRBV12-4
TGTGCCAGCAGCCCCCGGACTAGCGGGACCCAGGATACGCAGTATTTT CASSPRTSGTQDTQYF . TRBJ2-3 TRBD2 TRBV3-1
TGCGCCAGCAGCTCAGACATACAAGAGACCCAGTACTTC CASSSDIQETQYF . TRBJ2-5 . TRBV5-1
TGTGCCACCAGTGATGGGGACAGCAGAATCTATGGCTACACCTTC CATSDGDSRIYGYTF few TRBJ1-2 TRBD1 TRBV24-1
TGTGCCAGCACCAGGGTCCCATACTCTGGGGCCAACGTCCTGACTTTC CASTRVPYSGANVLTF . TRBJ2-6 . TRBV27
TGCAGTGCTTATAAGGGGGTCAGGGGGGGTAACAATGAGCAGTTCTTC CSAYKGVRGGNNEQFF few TRBJ2-1 . TRBV20-1
TGTGCCAGCAGCTTCATGACTAGCGGGACCTACAATGAGCAGTTCTTC CASSFMTSGTYNEQFF many TRBJ2-1 TRBD2 TRBV11-2
TGTGCCAGCAGGGAACAGGGGTTCTATGGCTACACCTTC CASREQGFYGYTF . TRBJ1-2 TRBD1 TRBV6-5
TGCAGTGCTAGGGGGACTCTTCCTGGGGATACGCAGTATTTT CSARGTLPGDTQYF . TRBJ2-3 . TRBV20-1
TGTGCCAGCAGCCGCGCCACTACCGCTTCGGCCCTCCACTTT CASSRATTASALHF . TRBJ1-6 . TRBV28
TGTGCCAGCAGCCTTCAGGACAGGGGAAGAGATACGCAGTATTTT CASSLQDRGRDTQYF . TRBJ2-3 TRBD1 TRBV5-5
TGCAGCGACACGAGCGGCACAGATACGCAGTATTTT CSDTSGTDTQYF many TRBJ2-3 . TRBV29-1
TGTGCCAGCAGCCCCGACGGACAGCAAAATCAGCCCCAGCATTTT CASSPDGQQNQPQHF . TRBJ1-5 . TRBV7-9
TGTGCCAGCAGCTCACGATCGGGACCTGACTATGGCTGCACCTTC CASSSRSGPDYGCTF . TRBJ1-2 . TRBV3-1
TGTGCCAGCAGTAAGGGACAGAGCAACACCGGGGAGCTGTTTTTT CASSKGQSNTGELFF . TRBJ2-2 TRBD1 TRBV2
TGTGCCAGCAGCCCCAGCGGGGGGATGGCCTACAATGAGCAGTTCTTC CASSPSGGMAYNEQFF many TRBJ2-1 TRBD2 TRBV7-9
TGTGTCAGCAGTTTGGACACCTCCGGCACAGATACGCAGTATTTT CVSSLDTSGTDTQYF . TRBJ2-3 . TRBV28
TGTGCCAGCATCGCCGATAGGACAGGATATGGCTACACCTTC CASIADRTGYGYTF . TRBJ1-2 TRBD1 TRBV6-1
TGCAGTGCTATACGAAGGAGGGTGGGCCAGGGTCAGCCCCAGCATTTT CSAIRRRVGQGQPQHF few TRBJ1-5 . TRBV20-1
TGTGCCAGCAGCTTTAGGGGGGACAGTGTTAACTATGGCTACACCTTC CASSFRGDSVNYGYTF few TRBJ1-2 TRBD1 TRBV11-2
TGCGCCAGCAGCACCGGGACAGGCCCTTACAATGAGCAGTTCTTC CASSTGTGPYNEQFF once TRBJ2-1 TRBD1 TRBV5-1
TGTGCCAGCAGGGAGGGGGGGGCCTACAATGAGCAGTACTTC CASREGGAYNEQYF few TRBJ2-5 . TRBV11-2
TGTGCCAGCAGCCAAGATCTGCGTTCTTCAGATACGCAGTATTTT CASSQDLRSSDTQYF . TRBJ2-3 . TRBV4-2